This TCR beta chain was retrieved from a study of CD8+CD57+ T cells in acquired aplastic anemia (dated by TCRdb to the late 2010s). At the level of the whole study: DNA extracted from sorted CD4+ and CD8+ cells had a mean of approximately 3 ug, with a range of about 0.19 to 30 ug. CD8+CD57+ expansion was defined as frequency above the mean frequency observed in healthy subjects.

Broad study findings and their caveats: Patients and healthy controls showed no significant difference in CD8+ Simpson's diversity (P=0.060). Approximately 31 CD8+ CDR3 sequences were found in both patients and controls but appeared to be highly expressed in patients and within the immunodominant clones of the patients.

The germline V gene (reference sequence) yields SEHNR for CDR1 and FQNEAQ for CDR2. Trimming costs V 5 bases and J 6 bases, and their ends lie 19 bases apart. The cysteine opens and the phenylalanine closes a CDR3 of 15 amino acids. The entry retains the CDR3 DNA only, 45 bases that are in frame from base 1. Flow cytometry had shown CD8+CD57+ cell expansion in the patients selected for sequencing. Every patient had a diagnosis of severe acquired aplastic anemia based on International Study of Aplastic Anemia and Agranulocytosis and Camitta criteria. Patients had received no therapy at the time of blood sampling. In this study, sorted CD4+ and CD8+ T cells from the blood of healthy subjects and of severe aplastic anemia patients had their TCR repertoires deep-sequenced. In the USA, patient enrollment took place under clinicaltrials.gov protocols 00001620, 01623167, 00001397, 00071045, 00081523 and 00961064. Ficoll-Paque density gradient centrifugation was used to isolate peripheral blood mononuclear cells. Before DNA extraction, CD4+ and CD8+ T cells were sorted by FACS or by magnetic beads.

TCR beta VDJ combination and CDR3 sequence profiling used genomic DNA as the template. An Illumina HiSeq 2000 was the platform used for TCR repertoire sequencing. The original methods were these. TRBV/TRBJ rearrangement plots, CDR3 size and DJ length profiles, and Simpson's diversity index were used to evaluate the repertoires. The immunodominant clone was defined as the most abundant DNA sequence in deep sequencing data. CDR3 amino acid sequences were checked for sharing across subjects and were also compared against the VDJdb database and published repertoires. TCRdb reprocessed the public reads (quality trimming at Q25 with fastp, clone calling with MiXCR) and kept in-frame beta chains. Rows matching on CDR3 protein sequence are summarized as one entry with the most common DNA and genes. The V and J calls follow TCRdb's processing rather than the paper's. The sample table records fewer than 250,000 distinct CDR3 sequences; around 43% of these occur just once. The ten biggest clones cover about 7.8% of the sample.

Worth noting for this clonotype: This receptor's antigen is unknown. No per-base quality is available; no much larger clone lies one base away.

Sequencing input: sorted CD4+, CD8+, or CD8+CD57+ T cells (not recorded which) from PBMCs. The TCR was taken from a human donor with aplastic anemia. The sequence joins TRBV7-9 to TRBJ1-1; the D gene is perhaps TRBD1, from 5 matching bases. The base sequence is TGTGCCAGCAGCCCTAGGGCAGGGTTTTTCGCTGAAGCTTTCTTT. Its protein is CASSPRAGFFAEAFF.